These 27 T cell receptor beta chains share one sample of origin, sequenced in a study of T-cell reconstitution after alpha-beta-depleted transplantation in children. Researchers prepared the TCRbeta library using unique molecular identifiers, the study reports. Each CDR3 protein gets one entry after TCRdb re-called the PCR reads with MiXCR. This table holds about half a million distinct CDR3 sequences, approximately 13% found once. The sample here was PBMCs from the stem cell graft donor, taken from the stem cell graft. The receptors here all came from a human donor who donated a stem cell graft to a child with combined immunodeficiency.

This clonotype was picked up many times. The rearrangement uses TRBV12-3 or TRBV12-4 and TRBJ2-3, with D possibly matching TRBD2 (5 bases). The CDR3 sequence is 14 residues long. Trimming shortened V by 2 bases and J by 6 bases, and 12 bases separated the two germline ends. The CDR3 region has the DNA TGTGCCAGCAGTTTACACGAGGACTCCGATACGCAGTATTTT. Translation gives CASSLHEDSDTQYF.

This clonotype showed up just a few times. The V and J genes are TRBV5-1 and TRBJ2-7; D is perhaps TRBD1 or TRBD2 (5 bases each). Germline V gene data show CDR1 as SGHRS and CDR2 as YFSETQ. The CDR3 length is 13 residues. V lost 0 bases and J 6 bases, leaving 10 bases between the germline ends. As DNA, the CDR3 is TGCGCCAGCAGCTTGGGATGGGGGAGCGAGCAGTACTTC. The encoded protein is CASSLGWGSEQYF. Supplemented by reference TRBV5-1 and TRBJ2-7, the full variable domain reads KAGVTQTPRYLIKTRGQQVTLSCSPISGHRSVSWYQQTPGQGLQFLFEYFSETQRNKGNFPGRFSGRQFSNSRSEMNVSTLELGDSALYLCASSLGWGSEQYFGPGTRLTVT.

This clonotype has a handful of counts. The chain carries TRBV20-1 and TRBJ1-5; weak D call: TRBD1 (5 bases). The CDR3 runs to 13 residues. CDR1 is DFQATT, CDR2 SNEGSKA, per germline (reference sequence). V was pared by 3 bases and J by 5 bases, with 11 bases between. Here the CDR3 DNA reads TGCAGTGCTAGCGGGGGGGAACATCAGCCCCAGCATTTT. Amino acid sequence: CSASGGEHQPQHF.

For this clonotype: The junction differs from germline at one of its ends, possibly a read error. The V gene is TRBV7-7, the J gene TRBJ2-1, with a possible D match to TRBD2 (6 bases). CDR3 size: 15 residues. The germline CDR1 and CDR2 sequences are SSHAT and FNYEAQ (reference sequence). Here the CDR3 reads CASSERRAAYNEQFF. In nucleotides, the CDR3 is TGTGCTAGCAGCGAGAGGAGGGCCGCCTACAATGAGCAGTTCTTC. Combining the CDR3 with reference TRBV7-7 and TRBJ2-1 gives the whole variable domain GAGVSQSPRYKVTKRGQDVTLRCDPISSHATLYWYQQALGQGPEFLTYFNYEAQPDKSGLPSDRFSAERPEGSISTLTIQRTEQRDSAMYRCASSERRAAYNEQFFGPGTRLTVL.

Here the CDR3 DNA reads TGTGCCAGCAGTCCCCCCATGGCGCCGGATACGCAGTATTTT. Translating gives CASSPPMAPDTQYF. The V call is TRBV12-3 or TRBV12-4, the J call TRBJ2-3, with D hard to call. The germline V and J ends were trimmed by 5 bases and 6 bases, with 15 bases remaining between them. The CDR3 is 14 amino acids.

This clonotype was recorded a few times. The chain uses TRBV6-1 and TRBJ2-7; 7 nucleotides agree with TRBD1. Germline CDR1 is MNHNS and CDR2 is SASEGT. V trimming: 6 bases; J trimming: 0 bases; junction bases outside the gene matches: 5. This CDR3 comprises 14 residues. The CDR3 loop is CASSRGSFSYEQYF. For the CDR3, the DNA is TGTGCCAGCAGCAGGGGGTCCTTCTCCTACGAGCAGTACTTC.

In its sample, this clonotype was seen many times. The V call is TRBV3-1, the J call TRBJ2-2; no clear D gene. Germline V gives CDR1 LGHDT, CDR2 YNNKEL (reference sequence). The CDR3 has 13 amino acids. V was cut by 6 bases and J by 1 base, with 6 bases left in between. The CDR3 bases are TGTGCCAGCAGGCTGTGGAACACCGGGGAGCTGTTTTTT. It is translated as CASRLWNTGELFF.

This clonotype was seen a few times. In nucleotides, the CDR3 is TGTGCCACCGAAGAAACGACTTACACAGATACGCAGTATTTT. It translates to CATEETTYTDTQYF. The chain links TRBV6-1 to TRBJ2-3, with no clear D. The CDR3 consists of 14 residues. V lost 10 bases to trimming and J lost 2 bases, with 16 bases between them. Per germline, CDR1 MNHNS and CDR2 SASEGT.

V gene TRBV5-6 combines with J gene TRBJ2-4, with D perhaps being TRBD1 or TRBD2 (5 bases each). Trimming removed 4 bases at V and 9 bases at J, with 20 bases between. CDR3 length: 15 amino acids. Germline loops: CDR1 SGHDT, CDR2 YYEEEE. The CDR3 DNA follows: TGTGCCAGCAGCCCCGCTGGTGGGACGCAGGTCATTCAGTACTTC. Protein: CASSPAGGTQVIQYF.

This chain uses TRBV7-2 with TRBJ2-7, with D perhaps matching TRBD2 (6 bases). This CDR3 region has 15 residues. Germline V lookup: CDR1 SGHTA, CDR2 FQGNSA. Trimming removed 1 base from V and 4 bases from J, with 14 bases in between. The CDR3 nucleotides read TGTGCCAGCAGCTTAGTTGCGACGGGAGTGTACGAGCAGTACTTC. As protein: CASSLVATGVYEQYF.

This clonotype has more than one count but fewer than ten. CDR3 in DNA: TGTGCCAGCAGTCGAAGAGACAGGGGTAAAAACGAGCAGTACTTC. This gives the protein CASSRRDRGKNEQYF. This chain uses TRBV6-1 with TRBJ2-7; 8 bases map to TRBD1. There are 15 residues in the CDR3. Trimming cost V 5 bases and J 5 bases; bases outside gene matches: 11. Germline-derived CDR1 and CDR2 are MNHNS and SASEGT.

V gene TRBV6-2 or TRBV6-3 combines with J gene TRBJ2-1; maybe TRBD2 (5 bases). The V and J ends lost 5 bases and 2 bases respectively, with 16 bases between them. The germline V gene has CDR1 MNHEY and CDR2 SVGEGT. The CDR3 spans 16 residues. CDR3 loop: CASSTRTLQAYNEQFF. The CDR3 DNA is TGTGCCAGCAGTACCAGGACTCTCCAAGCCTACAATGAGCAGTTCTTC.

The table lists this clonotype with many counts. The J gene is TRBJ1-1, the V gene TRBV7-9, with 7 bases that match TRBD1. The V and J ends lost 4 bases and 4 bases, in that order; junction bases with no gene match: 6. Germline V gene lookup returns CDR1 SEHNR and CDR2 FQNEAQ (reference sequence). The CDR3 has 14 residues. CDR3 nucleotide sequence: TGTGCCAGCAGCTCGACAGGGTGGGGCACTGAAGCTTTCTTT. This encodes CASSSTGWGTEAFF. The entire variable domain, with the rest obtained from reference TRBV7-9 and TRBJ1-1, is as follows: DTGVSQNPRHKITKRGQNVTFRCDPISEHNRLYWYRQTLGQGPEFLTYFQNEAQLEKSRLLSDRFSAERPKGSFSTLEIQRTEQGDSAMYLCASSSTGWGTEAFFGQGTRLTVV.

This clonotype was picked up many times. This rearrangement joins TRBV29-1 to TRBJ2-5; D call uncertain. The germline CDR1 and CDR2 sequences are SQVTM and ANQGSEA. The CDR3 sequence is 10 residues long. V dropped 4 bases and J dropped 4 bases, with 4 bases sitting between them. CDR3: CSVAGETQYF. DNA of the CDR3: TGCAGCGTTGCAGGAGAGACCCAGTACTTC.

This clonotype was seen ten or more times. The CDR3: CASSSSLENSGNTIYF. The CDR3 DNA reads as TGTGCCAGCAGTTCTTCCTTGGAAAACTCTGGAAACACCATATATTTT. This sequence joins TRBV12-3 or TRBV12-4 and TRBJ1-3; no reliable D call. Trimming removed 4 bases from V and 0 bases from J, with 13 bases in between. CDR3 length: 16 amino acids.

J is TRBJ2-1 and V is TRBV4-3; TRBD2 matches at 7 bases. CDR1 is LGHNA and CDR2 is YSLEER in the germline V gene. Trimming removed 6 bases from V and 8 bases from J; junction bases left unmatched: 16. The CDR3 runs to 16 residues. The CDR3 here is CASSTSLLAASDEQFF. Here the CDR3 DNA reads TGCGCCAGCAGTACCTCCCTTCTAGCGGCCAGCGATGAGCAGTTCTTC.

This clonotype was recorded at least ten times. The chain employs TRBV4-3 and TRBJ2-5; D not resolved. This CDR3 spans 16 amino acids. V was shortened by 4 bases and J by 1 base, with 16 bases between the two germline ends. Germline V gene data show CDR1 as LGHNA and CDR2 as YSLEER. The CDR3 is CASSRVWPSLQETQYF. The CDR3 DNA follows: TGCGCCAGCAGCCGGGTGTGGCCAAGCCTCCAAGAGACCCAGTACTTC.

This clonotype was seen more than once but under ten times. The chain links TRBV27 to TRBJ2-1, with D possibly TRBD2 on 5 matching bases. Germline-derived CDR1 and CDR2 are MNHEY and SMNVEV (reference sequence). The CDR3 consists of 12 residues. Trimming shortened V by 0 bases and J by 13 bases, and 10 bases separated the two germline ends. CDR3 residues: CASSLSNRDQFF. CDR3 nucleotides: TGTGCCAGCAGTTTATCGAACCGGGATCAGTTCTTC.

This clonotype appeared many times. V gene TRBV5-1 combines with J gene TRBJ2-3; D is uncertain. The CDR3 length is 14 residues. Between the trimmed V and J ends, which lost 0 bases and 0 bases, there was a span of 5 bases. Per germline, CDR1 SGHRS and CDR2 YFSETQ. The CDR3 protein is CASSLDRSTDTQYF. The CDR3 DNA is TGCGCCAGCAGCTTGGACCGAAGCACAGATACGCAGTATTTT.

This clonotype ranks as medium-sized. This chain uses TRBV3-1 with TRBJ1-2; D uncertain. Germline CDR1 LGHDT, CDR2 YNNKEL (reference sequence). The CDR3 sequence is 15 residues long. V lost 0 bases to trimming and J lost 2 bases, with 10 bases between them. As DNA, the CDR3 is TGTGCCAGCAGCCAAGAAATTGGCGTCAACTATGGCTACACCTTC. Translation: CASSQEIGVNYGYTF.

This clonotype turned up a few times. The chain joins TRBV6-2 or TRBV6-3 to TRBJ2-3; 7 nucleotides agree with TRBD1. The V gene's germline CDR1 is MNHEY and CDR2 SVGEGT. J gave up 6 bases and V 6 bases, and 9 bases lay outside the gene matches. The CDR3 totals 14 residues. CDR3: CASRGTVRPDTQYF. The CDR3 nucleotides read TGTGCCAGCAGGGGGACAGTTAGGCCGGATACGCAGTATTTT.

This chain links TRBV7-2 with TRBJ1-5; 9 bases match TRBD1. The CDR3 runs to 18 residues. Germline CDR1 SGHTA, CDR2 FQGNSA. Unmatched junction bases numbered 7, after V lost 0 bases and J lost 1 base. The DNA of the CDR3 is TGTGCCAGCAGCTTAGCGCTACAGGGGGCGCAAAGCAATCAGCCCCAGCATTTT. It encodes CASSLALQGAQSNQPQHF.

The V and J genes are TRBV7-9 and TRBJ2-3; 8 nucleotides agree with TRBD1. Germline-derived CDR1 and CDR2 are SEHNR and FQNEAQ (reference sequence). This CDR3 has 16 amino acids. V shed 5 bases, J shed 4 bases, and the junction held 11 bases outside the gene matches. The CDR3 DNA is TGTGCCAGCAGCCGCCGAGGCCAGGGGGCTCCAGATACGCAGTATTTT. This codes for CASSRRGQGAPDTQYF.

This clonotype showed up many times. One junction end disagrees with the germline gene, perhaps due to a read error. The rearrangement joins TRBV19 to TRBJ2-1; TRBD2 matches at 15 bases. CDR1 is LNHDA and CDR2 is SQIVND in the germline V gene (reference sequence). This CDR3 has 18 residues. CDR3 sequence (DNA): TGTGCCAGTAGTCTAGAGGGACTAGCGGGAGGTCCTTCGCCTGAGCAGTTCTTC. It specifies CASSLEGLAGGPSPEQFF. The full variable domain, its missing parts supplied by reference TRBV19 and TRBJ2-1, is DGGITQSPKYLFRKEGQNVTLSCEQNLNHDAMYWYRQDPGQGLRLIYYSQIVNDFQKGDIAEGYSVSREKKESFPLTVTSAQKNPTAFYLCASSLEGLAGGPSPEQFFGPGTRLTVL.

This clonotype was seen at least ten times. The V call is TRBV4-3, the J call TRBJ2-3; D ambiguous. This CDR3 has 14 residues. The germline V gene encodes CDR1 LGHNA and CDR2 YSLEER. Deletions cut 0 bases from V and 6 bases from J, with 10 bases between. Here the CDR3 reads CASSQDVAPDTQYF. DNA of the CDR3: TGCGCCAGCAGCCAAGATGTAGCCCCGGATACGCAGTATTTT.

The CDR3 here is CASGPPGRRGASYEQYF. The CDR3 DNA reads as TGTGCTAGTGGTCCCCCTGGCCGGCGGGGGGCCTCCTACGAGCAGTACTTC. This chain uses TRBV12-5 with TRBJ2-7; 8 bases line up with TRBD2. This CDR3 spans 17 amino acids. Germline CDR1 reads LGHNT; CDR2 reads FRNRAP. The ends lost 5 bases at V and 0 bases at J; junction bases unmatched: 12.

This clonotype was seen only a few times. The V call is TRBV28, the J call TRBJ2-3; D tentatively reads TRBD1 or TRBD2 (5 bases each). Trimming cost V 2 bases and J 6 bases, with 15 bases left between them. The germline V gene encodes CDR1 MDHEN and CDR2 SYDVKM. This CDR3 comprises 15 residues. CDR3 coding DNA: TGTGCCAGCAGTTTAGAGGGACCTTTCAGCGATACGCAGTATTTT. Protein: CASSLEGPFSDTQYF. Complete variable domain (other parts from reference TRBV28 and TRBJ2-3): DVKVTQSSRYLVKRTGEKVFLECVQDMDHENMFWYRQDPGLGLRLIYFSYDVKMKEKGDIPEGYSVSREKKERFSLILESASTNQTSMYLCASSLEGPFSDTQYFGPGTRLTVL.